This T cell receptor beta chain is from a study of shared clonotypes between healthy human individuals. Study conclusions and caveats: A reduction in generation probabilities was seen for non-shared clonotypes relative to those shared by all four donors. Estimated richness values were generally larger in naive subsets than in memory subsets.

Only in-frame clones appear in the TCRdb table, and some are missing; sequencing was by immunoSEQ multiplex PCR. Of over a million clones in the sample, about 96% are singletons; the top ten hold approximately 1%. With regard to this clone: Antigen unknown.

CD45RA-negative memory and CD45RA+ naive subsets were split from the CD4+ cells. From germline, CDR1 is SGHVS and CDR2 FNYEAQ. The CDR3 length is 13 residues. V dropped 1 base and J dropped 8 bases, with 11 bases sitting between them. The chain recombines TRBV7-6 with TRBJ1-2; D is uncertain. This receptor was obtained from a man aged 25 to 40 in good health. The sample taken for sequencing was naive CD4+ T cells sorted from blood. Subset described: CD45RA+ positively selected. CDR3 sequence: CASSLEQIGGYTF. CDR3 nucleotides: TGTGCCAGCAGCTTAGAGCAGATCGGAGGCTACACCTTC.